The sequence of this T cell receptor (beta chain) was determined in a study of T cells in Graves' hyperthyroidism and ophthalmopathy. Amplified TCR beta CDR3 regions came from RNA transcripts. HTBI primers were used for first-round RT-PCR of the TCR CDR3. TCRdb reprocessed the multiplex PCR reads with MiXCR, giving one entry per CDR3 protein. The profile covers about 300,000 distinct CDR3 sequences, with roughly a fifth appearing a single time and under 45% taken by the ten largest. Germline V gene lookup returns CDR1 SGHVS and CDR2 FNYEAQ. V gave up 6 bases and J gave up 7 bases, with 16 bases separating them. The CDR3 sequence is 15 residues long. The diagnostic basis comprised clinical symptoms, serum thyroxine and TRAb, thyroid ultrasound and orbital computed tomography.

This sequence originates from a man between 50 and 59 years old with Graves' ophthalmopathy. Sequences were obtained from blood. The chain recombines TRBV7-6 with TRBJ1-6; TRBD1 might be the D (5 bases). DNA for the CDR3: TGTGCCAGCAGTCCTACTACCCGACAGAATTCACCCCTCCACTTT. This sequence encodes CASSPTTRQNSPLHF.